These 14 T cell receptor beta chains were all obtained from the same sample, sequenced in a study of beta chain features in type 1 diabetes (dated by TCRdb to the late 2010s). The library was prepared using the immunoSEQ multiplex PCR assay. The entire amount of isolated RNA was reverse transcribed using the High Capacity cDNA Reverse Transcription Kit, so the sequenced TCRB transcripts were expressed ones. TCRdb provides this immuneACCESS table in a form limited to in-frame rearrangements. Some clones are lacking; in checked studies, under half of them reflect an unresolved V gene, and why the rest are absent is not known. Across this sample there are about 230,000 clones, with under 20% seen only once. Of the sample, approximately 0.086% is held by the ten largest clones. The paper's findings and limits, for the study overall: Type 1 diabetes patients showed a moderate but significant shortening of TCRB CDR3 length in all four CD4+ subsets.

For these TCRs, the target antigens are not known. Sequences were obtained from naive CD4+ T cells from blood. The cell subset or site tag for this specimen amounts to: true naive CD4+ T cells. These receptors were collected from a young man with type 1 diabetes.

This clone was counted only a few times. The gene calls are TRBV28 and TRBJ2-1; no definite D call. CDR1 is MDHEN and CDR2 is SYDVKM in the germline V gene. V was trimmed by 1 base and J by 5 bases, leaving 12 bases between them. This CDR3 spans 15 amino acids. Here the CDR3 reads CASSLLIPGDNEQFF. The CDR3 DNA follows: TGTGCCAGCAGTTTATTGATCCCCGGAGACAATGAGCAGTTCTTC.

This chain uses TRBV10-1 with TRBJ2-3, with TRBD2 identical over 9 bases. The CDR3 has 14 amino acids. Losses at the gene ends were 6 bases for V and 5 bases for J; bases not matched to a gene: 6. The germline V gene has CDR1 WNHNN and CDR2 SYGVQD (reference sequence). CDR3: CASSKGLALDTQYF. The CDR3 DNA follows: TGCGCCAGCAGCAAGGGACTAGCCTTAGATACGCAGTATTTT.

This clone was found a few times. The chain's CDR3 is CATSRDLGLQETQYF. CDR3 in DNA: TGTGCCACCAGCAGAGATTTGGGGTTACAAGAGACCCAGTACTTC. The J gene is TRBJ2-5, the V gene TRBV15; D is uncertain. In germline, CDR1 is LNHNV, CDR2 YYDKDF (reference sequence). V gave up 0 bases and J gave up 2 bases, with 10 bases separating them. The length of the CDR3 is 15 residues.

J is TRBJ1-5 and V is TRBV15; perhaps TRBD1 as D (6 bases). Germline CDR1 and CDR2: LNHNV and YYDKDF (reference sequence). The CDR3 contains 13 residues. V lost 1 base and J lost 6, with 7 bases in between. The CDR3 DNA follows: TGTGCCACCAGCAGAGTAGGGGGTCAGCCCCAGCATTTT. Amino acids: CATSRVGGQPQHF.

The gene calls are TRBV9 and TRBJ2-5; D not resolved. The ends were cut back, 0 bases at V and 2 bases at J, with 8 bases in the middle. This CDR3 is built from 14 residues. Germline CDR1 reads SGDLS; CDR2 reads YYNGEE. The chain's CDR3 is CASSVEGRQETQYF. In nucleotides, the CDR3 is TGTGCCAGCAGCGTAGAAGGTCGGCAAGAGACCCAGTACTTC.

On this clone: Compared with germline, one end of the junction differs, possibly owing to a read error. The chain has TRBV20-1 and TRBJ1-2; the D gene is possibly TRBD1 (6 bases). CDR1 and CDR2 (germline): DFQATT, SNEGSKA (reference sequence). The CDR3 runs 10 residues. CDR3 residues: CSWVGRGFSF. The CDR3 DNA reads as TGCAGCTGGGTCGGCAGGGGATTCTCCTTC.

This clone was seen only a few times. This chain connects TRBV28 to TRBJ2-7, with D unresolved. CDR1 and CDR2 from the germline V gene are MDHEN and SYDVKM. The CDR3 sequence is 13 residues long. V was pared by 3 bases and J by 0 bases, with 6 bases between. For the CDR3, the DNA is TGTGCCAGCAGTTTCTGGAGCTCCTACGAGCAGTACTTC. Translation: CASSFWSSYEQYF.

The chain couples TRBV6-5 to TRBJ2-1; D gene unclear. The CDR3 contains 15 residues. With 2 bases removed from V and 0 bases from J, the gap between germline ends came to 8 bases. Germline lookup yields CDR1 MNHEY and CDR2 SVGAGI. CDR3 bases: TGTGCCAGCAGTTACGACGGCAGCTCCTACAATGAGCAGTTCTTC. This codes for CASSYDGSSYNEQFF.

J is TRBJ2-5 and V is TRBV2; D is perhaps TRBD1 or TRBD2 (5 bases each). Trimming shortened V by 5 bases and J by 7 bases, and 20 bases separated the two germline ends. This CDR3 is built from 15 residues. In germline, CDR1 is SNHLY, CDR2 FYNNEI. The CDR3 reads CASSKRRDEKGTQYF. DNA for the CDR3: TGTGCCAGCAGTAAGAGAAGGGACGAAAAGGGGACCCAGTACTTC.

This clone appeared once. This chain's CDR3 is CATQQGRQYF. CDR3 DNA sequence: TGTGCCACCCAACAGGGAAGGCAGTACTTC. The J gene is TRBJ2-7, the V gene TRBV28; weak D call: TRBD1 (6 bases). The CDR3 runs to 10 residues. Germline V gene data show CDR1 as MDHEN and CDR2 as SYDVKM. Trimming shortened V by 10 bases and J by 9 bases, and 13 bases separated the two germline ends.

This clone was counted a few times. The J gene is TRBJ2-5, the V gene TRBV7-2; D ambiguous. Per germline, CDR1 SGHTA and CDR2 FQGNSA. The ends were cut back, 5 bases at V and 5 bases at J, with 12 bases in the middle. The CDR3 loop spans 13 amino acids. The CDR3: CASSVTIDETQYF. The CDR3, as DNA: TGTGCCAGCAGCGTTACTATAGACGAGACCCAGTACTTC.

Of note for this clone: The germline gene is not matched at one end of the junction; a read error may be the cause. The chain combines TRBV4-1 with TRBJ2-2, with 13 bases that match TRBD2. The CDR3 is 16 residues long. Germline V gene lookup returns CDR1 MGHRA and CDR2 YSYEKL. Written as DNA, the CDR3 is TGCGCCAGCAGCCGAGGGACTAGCGGGAACGCCGGGGAGCTGTTTTTT. Its protein is CASSRGTSGNAGELFF.

This clone has just a few counts. The chain combines TRBV30 with TRBJ2-2; D possibly corresponds to TRBD2 (6 bases). The germline CDR1 and CDR2 sequences are GTSNPN and SVGIG (reference sequence). CDR3 length: 15 amino acids. V dropped 2 bases and J dropped 4 bases, with 14 bases sitting between them. CDR3 sequence: CAWSMGLSSTGELFF. Here the CDR3 DNA reads TGTGCCTGGAGTATGGGACTTTCGAGCACCGGGGAGCTGTTTTTT.

V usage is TRBV7-2 and J usage is TRBJ2-5; D not certain. The CDR3 length is 16 residues. The germline gives CDR1 SGHTA, CDR2 FQGNSA. V was clipped by 1 base and J by 7 bases, with 19 bases between them. Here the CDR3 reads CASSLVWTDLGGTQYF. The CDR3 DNA reads TGTGCCAGCAGCTTAGTCTGGACCGACCTCGGTGGGACCCAGTACTTC.